These T cell receptor beta chains were read from a single sample in a study of T cells in Graves' hyperthyroidism and ophthalmopathy. TCRdb redid the calling of the multiplex PCR reads with MiXCR, one entry per CDR3 protein. Of 200,000 to 300,000 distinct CDR3 sequences listed, over 15% are singletons. Material for sequencing was blood. Receptors were obtained from a young woman with Graves' ophthalmopathy. CDR3s include the opening cysteine and the closing phenylalanine or tryptophan. The D gene is left open where the match is weak. Clone size is given for some rows only: seen once, a few or many times, or a class if the clone is expanded.

J gene	clone size	V gene	D gene	CDR3 DNA	CDR3 protein
TRBJ2-3	many	TRBV11-2	-	TGTGCCAGCAGCTTAGGCTCCACAGATACGCAGTATTTT	CASSLGSTDTQYF
TRBJ2-5	many	TRBV3-1	TRBD1	TGTGCCAGCAGCCCTACAGGGGGTCCAGAGACCCAGTACTTC	CASSPTGGPETQYF
TRBJ1-2	many	TRBV18	TRBD1	TGTGCCAGCTCTAAGACAGGGGACCATAACTATGGCTACACCTTC	CASSKTGDHNYGYTF
TRBJ2-1	many	TRBV20-1	TRBD2	TGCAGTGCTAAACTAGCGGGAGTCGCCGCTCAGCAGTTCTTC	CSAKLAGVAAQQFF
TRBJ1-4	-	TRBV7-9	-	TGTGCCAGCAGCTTAGAAGGAGTTGAAAAACTGTTTTTT	CASSLEGVEKLFF
TRBJ1-1	-	TRBV7-6	-	TGTGCCAGCTCACCAATGCACAAGAACACTGAAGCTTTCTTT	CASSPMHKNTEAFF
TRBJ2-1	many	TRBV20-1	TRBD2	TGCAGTGCTTTCGCCTGGGGGGGGATCAATGAGCAGTTCTTC	CSAFAWGGINEQFF
TRBJ2-5	-	TRBV7-9	TRBD2	TGTGCCAGCAGCCACCGACTAGCGGGTTACCAAGAGACCCAGTACTTC	CASSHRLAGYQETQYF
TRBJ2-2	-	TRBV28	TRBD2	TGTGCCAGCAGTTTACCCATACGTATATTGGGACTACCGAACACCGGGGAGCTGTTTTTT	CASSLPIRILGLPNTGELFF
TRBJ2-1	many	TRBV7-9	TRBD2	TGTGCCAGCAGTTCCCTCGCGGGAGGGCCCTCGAATGAGCAGTTCTTC	CASSSLAGGPSNEQFF
TRBJ2-1	many	TRBV3-1	TRBD2	TGTGCCAGCAGCCAAGACCATAGCGGGCCCAATGAGCAGTTCTTC	CASSQDHSGPNEQFF
TRBJ1-1	once	TRBV7-9	TRBD1	TGTGCCAGCAGCAAGGGACAGGGGGCGATGGACACTGAAGCTTTCTTT	CASSKGQGAMDTEAFF
TRBJ2-5	many	TRBV30	-	TGTGCCGGAACCCGGGATCCCGAAGAGACCCAGTACTTC	CAGTRDPEETQYF
TRBJ1-2	many	TRBV30	-	TGTGCCTGGAGTAAACGGGGGTCCCCCTATGGCTACACCTTC	CAWSKRGSPYGYTF
TRBJ2-2	many	TRBV25-1	-	TGTGCCAGCAGTGAACCCCAGGGAGGCACCGGGGAGCTGTTTTTT	CASSEPQGGTGELFF
TRBJ2-5	many	TRBV5-1	TRBD2	TGCGCCAGCAGCCCCCCGGTCCTGGGACGGCTGAGCGGGAGTGTGCAAGAGACCCAGTACTTC	CASSPPVLGRLSGSVQETQYF
TRBJ2-1	many	TRBV20-1	-	TGCAGTGCTAGAGTGGCTATCGGGTACAATGAGCAGTTCTTC	CSARVAIGYNEQFF
TRBJ2-7	many	TRBV4-3	-	TGCGCCAGCAGCCAAGTTGCGGATTTGTCCTACGAGCAGTACTTC	CASSQVADLSYEQYF
TRBJ2-3	many	TRBV2	-	TGTGCCAGCAGTGAGGATCGGGTCATGGCAGATACGCAGTATTTT	CASSEDRVMADTQYF
TRBJ2-3	many	TRBV5-6	TRBD2	TGTGCCAGCAGCCGCCGATGGTGGGGCGGGGGGCCAAGCACAGATACGCAGTATTTT	CASSRRWWGGGPSTDTQYF
TRBJ2-7	many	TRBV6-1	-	TGTGCCAGCTATACCCCGGGACGGATAGCCTACGAGCAGTACTTC	CASYTPGRIAYEQYF
TRBJ2-1	few	TRBV29-1	TRBD1	TGCAGCGTTGACCGGGACAGCCTAAATGAGCAGTTCTTC	CSVDRDSLNEQFF
TRBJ2-1	-	TRBV24-1	TRBD2	TGTGCCACCAGTGACACACGAAGCGGGGGGAACAATGAGCAGTTCTTC	CATSDTRSGGNNEQFF
TRBJ2-3	many	TRBV27	-	TGTGCCAGCAGTTTATACCTTCCCGTTACTGGCACAGATACGCAGTATTTT	CASSLYLPVTGTDTQYF
TRBJ1-1	many	TRBV19	TRBD1	TGTGCCTCCCGGGACAGGGGTGGGAACACTGAAGCTTTCTTT	CASRDRGGNTEAFF
TRBJ1-1	few	TRBV27	-	TGTGCCAGCGGTTGGCAGGGAAACACTGAAGCTTTCTTT	CASGWQGNTEAFF
TRBJ2-1	many	TRBV7-3	TRBD2	TGTGCCAGCAGCTCAAGCGGGGGGGCCTTAAATGAGCAGTTCTTC	CASSSSGGALNEQFF
TRBJ1-5	many	TRBV6-2/TRBV6-3	-	TGTGCCAGCAGTTACATGGGGGGAGATCAGCCCCAGCATTTT	CASSYMGGDQPQHF
TRBJ2-1	-	TRBV29-1	TRBD2	TGCAGCGTCTCCTACCCCGGGACTAGCGGGAGAAGCAATGAGCAGTTCTTC	CSVSYPGTSGRSNEQFF
TRBJ2-1	many	TRBV11-2	TRBD2	TGTGCCAGCAGCATTGGACTAGCGCGGACCTACAATGAGCAGTTCTTC	CASSIGLARTYNEQFF
TRBJ2-2	many	TRBV29-1	TRBD1	TGCAGCGTTGGATGGACAGGGGGAAAGACCGGGGAGCTGTTTTTT	CSVGWTGGKTGELFF
TRBJ1-1	many	TRBV11-2	-	TGTGCCAGCAGCTTGGGGAGGACTGAAGCTTTCTTT	CASSLGRTEAFF
TRBJ2-4	many	TRBV18	TRBD1	TGTGCCAGCTCACCAAGGGACAGCGAAAACATTCAGTACTTC	CASSPRDSENIQYF
TRBJ1-1	many	TRBV2	-	TGTGCCACGAGGGGGGAGGTGAACACTGAAGCTTTCTTT	CATRGEVNTEAFF
TRBJ2-1	-	TRBV3-1	TRBD2	TGTGCCAGCAGCCAAGGCCGGACTAGCGGGGTTGGTGAGCAGTTCTTC	CASSQGRTSGVGEQFF
TRBJ2-5	many	TRBV20-1	-	TGCAGTGCTGCGGACAGTCAAGAGACCCAGTACTTC	CSAADSQETQYF
TRBJ1-6	many	TRBV6-1	TRBD1	TGTGCCAGCACTGAACGACAGGGGGTCTCACCCCTCCACTTT	CASTERQGVSPLHF
TRBJ2-3	many	TRBV20-1	-	TGCAGTGCTAGAGGGAGGCCGCAACTAGCAAAACCAGATACGCAGTATTTT	CSARGRPQLAKPDTQYF
TRBJ2-7	few	TRBV27	TRBD1	TGTGCCAGCCGAACCCTGAGGACAGGCGCCTACGAGCAGTACTTC	CASRTLRTGAYEQYF
TRBJ2-1	-	TRBV28	TRBD2	TGTGCCAGCAGTTATGCCCCCATGGGGGCGGGAGGGAGGTACAATGAGCAGTTCTTC	CASSYAPMGAGGRYNEQFF
TRBJ2-7	few	TRBV20-1	TRBD2	TGCAGTGCTAGGGAAGCGGGGGCGGGCTACGAGCAGTACTTC	CSAREAGAGYEQYF
TRBJ1-4	many	TRBV2	TRBD1	TGTGCCTCGTTAGGGGGCTGGAATGAAAAACTGTTTTTT	CASLGGWNEKLFF
TRBJ2-3	many	TRBV9	TRBD2	TGTGCCAGCAGCGTAACCCATAACGGGGGGGCAACAGATACGCAGTATTTT	CASSVTHNGGATDTQYF
TRBJ1-1	many	TRBV7-2	-	TGTGCCAGCAGCAGAGGGACATCGAACACTGAAGCTTTCTTT	CASSRGTSNTEAFF
TRBJ2-3	many	TRBV29-1	-	TGCAGCGTTGTAAAACAGCCGTTTAGCACAGATACGCAGTATTTT	CSVVKQPFSTDTQYF
TRBJ1-6	many	TRBV28	TRBD1	TGTGCCAGCAGTCTGGACAGGAACAATTCACCCCTCCACTTT	CASSLDRNNSPLHF
TRBJ1-2	-	TRBV20-1	-	TGCAGTGCTAGAGGGGAGTCCTCGGCGGGGACCATAGCTAACTATGGCTACACCTTC	CSARGESSAGTIANYGYTF
TRBJ1-1	-	TRBV11-2	TRBD1	TGTGCCAGCAGCTGGGACAGGGGGGTGTGGAACACTGAAGCTTTCTTT	CASSWDRGVWNTEAFF
TRBJ1-3	-	TRBV5-6	-	TGTGCCAGCAGCTTGGGGGCGGATACCTCTGGAAACACCATATATTTT	CASSLGADTSGNTIYF
TRBJ2-5	many	TRBV10-3	TRBD2	TGTGCCTCGAGCGGGGGGGCGCGGGAGACCCAGTACTTC	CASSGGARETQYF
TRBJ1-5	few	TRBV28	TRBD1	TGTGCCAGCAGTTCTCTCGGGACAGGGAGAAATCAGCCCCAGCATTTT	CASSSLGTGRNQPQHF
TRBJ1-2	few	TRBV5-8	TRBD1	TGTGCCAGCAGCTTGGTGGGGGCAGGGGGCGGTAACGGCTACACCTTC	CASSLVGAGGGNGYTF
TRBJ2-1	many	TRBV28	TRBD2	TGTGCCAGCACTTCTCGACTAGCGGGAGCTCGGCTATACAATGAGCAGTTCTTC	CASTSRLAGARLYNEQFF